This T cell receptor (beta chain) was profiled in a study of neurological immune-mediated disorders. TCRdb reprocessed the 5' RACE reads via MiXCR and lists one record per CDR3 protein. Of 40,000 to 60,000 distinct CDR3 sequences in the sample, around 13% were seen once. Time point denoted: longitudinal time-point 2. The CDR3 runs 16 residues. Germline lookup yields CDR1 MNHNY and CDR2 SVGAGI (reference sequence). V was shortened by 3 bases and J by 5 bases, with 20 bases between the two germline ends. The chain employs TRBV6-6 and TRBJ2-7; a weak D match, TRBD1 (6 bases). The sequence came from a male donor with HTLV-1-associated myelopathy (HAM/TSP). The sequencing input was PBMCs. This CDR3 reads CASSYIQGGGGNEQYF. CDR3 DNA: TGTGCCAGCAGTTATATCCAAGGGGGTGGGGGCAACGAGCAGTACTTC.